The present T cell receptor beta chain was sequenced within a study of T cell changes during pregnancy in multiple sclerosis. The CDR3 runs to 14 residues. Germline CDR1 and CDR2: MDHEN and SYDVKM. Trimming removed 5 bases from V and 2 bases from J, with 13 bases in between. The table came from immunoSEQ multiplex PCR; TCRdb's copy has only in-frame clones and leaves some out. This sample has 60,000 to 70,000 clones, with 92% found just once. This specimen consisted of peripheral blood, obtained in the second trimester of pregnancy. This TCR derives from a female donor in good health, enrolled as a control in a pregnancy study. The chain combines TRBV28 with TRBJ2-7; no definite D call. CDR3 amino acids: CASSTPGIPYEQYF. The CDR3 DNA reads TGTGCCAGCAGTACCCCAGGAATCCCCTACGAGCAGTACTTC.